Listed below are T cell receptor beta chains from one sample, sequenced in a study of cytomegalovirus exposure and HLA in healthy donors. Clones were sequenced by immunoSEQ multiplex PCR, and TCRdb holds only the in-frame ones, with some missing. The repertoire holds 250,000 to 300,000 clones, with 86% as singletons. Material: PBMCs. The receptors were gathered from a woman aged 18-29 years in good health and CMV-seronegative. Both conserved end residues are part of each CDR3. A D gene is named only where the DNA matches it firmly. A row's size may be missing; if present it is once, few, many or a size class.

d_gene	v_gene	j_gene	abundance	CDR3nt	CDR3aa
TRBD1	TRBV10-3	TRBJ2-7	NA	TGTGCCACCGGACAGGGTATAGGCGACGAGCAGTACTTC	CATGQGIGDEQYF
TRBD1	TRBV23-1	TRBJ2-2	NA	TGCGCCAGCAGTCAAAACATCGTGGACAGGGTGGAGGACACCGGGGAGCTGTTTTTT	CASSQNIVDRVEDTGELFF
NA	TRBV5-1	TRBJ2-6	NA	TGCGCCAGCAGCTTGACGACAGAACGCTCTGGGGCCAACGTCCTGACTTTC	CASSLTTERSGANVLTF
NA	TRBV7-7	TRBJ2-3	NA	TGTGCCAGCAGCCCCGGTGGGGCCCCGGGCACAGATACGCAGTATTTT	CASSPGGAPGTDTQYF
TRBD1	TRBV7-7	TRBJ2-2	NA	TGTGCTAGCAGCCCCTGGGACAGGGTCACCGGGGAGCTGTTTTTT	CASSPWDRVTGELFF
NA	TRBV27	TRBJ1-1	NA	TGTGCCAGCAGGCCGGGTTTTAACACTGAAGCTTTCTTT	CASRPGFNTEAFF
NA	TRBV5-1	TRBJ1-1	NA	TGCGCCAGCAGCTTGGGGGGCCCGGACAGCGGCAACACTGAAGCTTTCTTT	CASSLGGPDSGNTEAFF
NA	TRBV7-8	TRBJ1-1	NA	TGTGCCAGCAGCTTAGGTCTAGGGGGTCCAAACACTGAAGCTTTCTTT	CASSLGLGGPNTEAFF
TRBD2	TRBV2	TRBJ2-5	NA	TGTGCCAGCCCCGGACTAGCGGGAGATCTAGAGACCCAGTACTTC	CASPGLAGDLETQYF
TRBD1	TRBV5-6	TRBJ1-1	NA	TGTGCCAGCAGCTTGGAGGGGGCGAACACTGAAGCTTTCTTT	CASSLEGANTEAFF
NA	TRBV25-1	TRBJ2-1	NA	TGTGCCAGCAGTGAATACCTAGGAGCTGGGAATGAGCAGTTCTTC	CASSEYLGAGNEQFF
TRBD1	TRBV7-2	TRBJ2-7	NA	TGTGCCAGCAGCTGGGGGACAGGTAGCTCCTACGAGCAGTACTTC	CASSWGTGSSYEQYF
NA	TRBV4-1	TRBJ2-7	NA	TGCGCCAGCAGCCTCCTCGCGGGGGCAGCCCGCCCGTACGAGCAGTACTTC	CASSLLAGAARPYEQYF
TRBD1	TRBV19	TRBJ2-7	NA	TGTGCCAGTAGTGCTCGACAGGGTTACTACGAGCAGTACTTC	CASSARQGYYEQYF
TRBD2	TRBV4-3	TRBJ2-1	NA	TGCGCCAGCAGTGGACTAGCGGGGGGGTCCTCCTACAATGAGCAGTTCTTC	CASSGLAGGSSYNEQFF
TRBD1	TRBV11-1	TRBJ1-2	NA	TGTGCCAGCGGACAGGGAATGTCTGGCTACACCTTC	CASGQGMSGYTF
TRBD2	TRBV11-3	TRBJ2-1	NA	TGTGCCAGCAGTGACAGCGGGAGCTCCTACAATGAGCAGTTCTTC	CASSDSGSSYNEQFF
NA	TRBV7-2	TRBJ2-7	NA	TGTGCCAGCAGCTTGCGGCCCTACGAGCAGTACTTC	CASSLRPYEQYF
NA	TRBV4-1	TRBJ2-1	NA	TGCGCCAGCAGCCAAGAATCATGGGCTATCTCCTACAATGAGCAGTTCTTC	CASSQESWAISYNEQFF
NA	TRBV11-2	TRBJ2-5	NA	TGTGCCAGCAGCCCGGTAGTGGAGACCCAGTACTTC	CASSPVVETQYF
TRBD1	TRBV19	TRBJ2-7	NA	TGTGCCAGTAGTAAGGGGACAGAATCCTACGAGCAGTACTTC	CASSKGTESYEQYF
NA	TRBV5-4	TRBJ1-2	NA	TGTGCCAGCAGCCCGGCAAGGGAAAGGAGGCAGCGCTACACCTTC	CASSPARERRQRYTF
NA	TRBV7-9	TRBJ1-4	NA	TGTGCCAGCAGCTCCGACAGTGAAAAACTGTTTTTT	CASSSDSEKLFF
TRBD1	TRBV7-9	TRBJ1-3	NA	TGTGCCAGCAGCACCGGGACAGGGGACGGAAACACCATATATTTT	CASSTGTGDGNTIYF
TRBD1	TRBV9	TRBJ1-3	NA	TGTGCCAGCAGCGCCGGGACAGGGGGCCTGAACACCATATATTTT	CASSAGTGGLNTIYF
TRBD1	TRBV29-1	TRBJ1-2	NA	TGCAGCGTTGACCCCCGGGACAGAAAAGGCTACACCTTC	CSVDPRDRKGYTF
TRBD1	TRBV5-1	TRBJ2-1	NA	TGCGCCAGCAGCTGGGGACAGTCGGTCTACAATGAGCAGTTCTTC	CASSWGQSVYNEQFF
NA	TRBV5-6	TRBJ1-4	NA	TGTGCCAGCACCACCCAAGGGAGGGCTAATGAAAAACTGTTTTTT	CASTTQGRANEKLFF
TRBD1	TRBV4-3	TRBJ2-7	NA	TGCGCCAGCAGCCAGACAGGGTTCTACGAGCAGTACTTC	CASSQTGFYEQYF
NA	TRBV9	TRBJ1-3	NA	TGTGCCAGCAGCGTAGAGGTCAGGGAAACGGGAAACACCATATATTTT	CASSVEVRETGNTIYF
NA	TRBV11-2	TRBJ2-7	NA	TGTGCCAGCAGCTTAAAGCTAGAATCCTACGAGCAGTACTTC	CASSLKLESYEQYF
NA	TRBV20-1	TRBJ1-1	NA	TGCAGTTCTGTTTTGAACACTGAAGCTTTCTTT	CSSVLNTEAFF
NA	TRBV6-6	TRBJ1-3	NA	TGTGCCAGCAGTTACGTGAGCTCTGGAAACACCATATATTTT	CASSYVSSGNTIYF
NA	TRBV6-6	TRBJ1-5	NA	TGTGCCAGCAGTTTTAACCCGCGGGACGGTGGGCCCCAGCATTTT	CASSFNPRDGGPQHF
TRBD1	TRBV29-1	TRBJ2-5	NA	TGCAGCGGGGACAGCCGCAGCGCACAAGGGGAGACCCAGTACTTC	CSGDSRSAQGETQYF
NA	TRBV18	TRBJ1-5	NA	TGTGCCAGCTCACCGAACACAGGGAGCAATCAGCCCCAGCATTTT	CASSPNTGSNQPQHF
TRBD1	TRBV5-4	TRBJ1-1	NA	TGTGCCAGCAGCCTCGCCGGGACAGGGTCCCTGACTGAAGCTTTCTTT	CASSLAGTGSLTEAFF
NA	TRBV12-2	TRBJ2-3	NA	TGTGCAAGCCCCCGCGGGGGTAGCACAGATACGCAGTATTTT	CASPRGGSTDTQYF
TRBD1	TRBV5-6	TRBJ2-7	NA	TGTGCCAGCAGCCCGGCCAGACAGGGAAGGGTTCACGAGCAGTACTTC	CASSPARQGRVHEQYF
TRBD1	TRBV14	TRBJ1-2	few	TGTGCCAGCAGCCCAGGGGGCAAGCGCTATGGCTACACCTTC	CASSPGGKRYGYTF
NA	TRBV5-1	TRBJ2-2	NA	TGCGCCAGCGGATCTAGCGCCGGGGAGCTGTTTTTT	CASGSSAGELFF
NA	TRBV7-8	TRBJ1-5	few	TGTGCCAGCAGCGCCGGGGGGTATAGCAATCAGCCCCAGCATTTT	CASSAGGYSNQPQHF
TRBD1	TRBV2	TRBJ1-4	NA	TGTGCCAGCAGGAACAGGGGTTCGGCTAATGAAAAACTGTTTTTT	CASRNRGSANEKLFF
NA	TRBV7-9	TRBJ2-2	NA	TGTGCCAGCCGCTCTGACACCGGGGAGCTGTTTTTT	CASRSDTGELFF
TRBD1	TRBV5-1	TRBJ1-2	NA	TGCGCCAGCAGCGCTCCCGGCAGGGGGCACAATGGCTACACCTTC	CASSAPGRGHNGYTF